This T cell receptor beta chain was sequenced during a study of T cell responses to AZD1222 COVID-19 vaccine. Some clones are missing from TCRdb's copy, which holds only in-frame ones; the method was immunoSEQ multiplex PCR. In the table there are 150,000 or so clones, less than 90% of which are singletons. V lost 3 bases and J 4 bases, leaving 12 bases between the germline ends. This CDR3 has 14 residues. Germline V gene lookup returns CDR1 SGHAT and CDR2 FQNNGV. Judged by abundance, this clone is medium-sized. The chain uses TRBV11-2 and TRBJ2-5; tentatively, D is TRBD2 (7 bases). This receptor was taken from an adult who had recovered from COVID-19. The material sequenced was peripheral blood, taken after recovery from COVID-19. The CDR3 region is CASSFWGGRETQYF. In DNA form, the CDR3 reads TGTGCCAGCAGCTTTTGGGGGGGGCGAGAGACCCAGTACTTC.